The clone carrying this TCR beta chain was observed a few times. Its antigen is undetermined. By way of CD45RO/CCR7/CD25/CD127/CD95/CD27, the CD4+ regulatory, stem cell-like memory, central memory and naive cells were sorted. The V and J ends lost 6 bases and 5 bases respectively, with 17 bases between them. The CDR3 contains 15 residues. The germline CDR1 and CDR2 sequences are KGHSH and LQKENI. The data are from a study of beta chain features in type 1 diabetes. Whole-study context: All samples together contributed around 98,000,000 sorted cells for examination. Study results and limitations: Type 1 diabetes patients showed a moderate but significant shortening of TCRB CDR3s in all four CD4+ subsets. Compared with healthy donors, patients appeared to share more similar naive, central memory and regulatory TCRB repertoires. In type 1 diabetes patients, VDJ junctions had fewer insertions; deletions at these junctions were more frequent.

Expressed TCRB transcripts were sequenced, since all the RNA that had been isolated was reverse transcribed. The assay was immunoSEQ multiplex PCR, and TCRdb's table has in-frame clones only and misses some. The sample includes around 600,000 clones, around 12% of them seen just once. J is TRBJ2-4 and V is TRBV18; either TRBD1 or TRBD2 may supply D (5 bases each). This TCR was sampled from a man aged 25 to 40 with type 1 diabetes. The sample comprised naive CD4+ T cells from blood. Here the CDR3 reads CASSPSGTHQNIQYF. The CDR3 DNA reads as TGTGCCAGCTCCCCTTCCGGGACCCATCAAAACATTCAGTACTTC.